This T cell receptor (beta chain) was found in a study of cytotoxic CD8 clonotypes in ibrutinib-treated CLL. Some clones are missing from TCRdb's copy, which holds only in-frame ones; the method was immunoSEQ multiplex PCR. This table holds about 49,000 clones, approximately 53% found once. The germline V gene has CDR1 MNHEY and CDR2 SMNVEV (reference sequence). The CDR3 runs to 15 residues. V lost 7 bases, J lost 0 bases, and 13 bases lay in between. This clone was seen a few times. This specimen was PBMCs, taken after 12 months of ibrutinib treatment. The clonotype was recovered from a human donor with chronic lymphocytic leukemia. The V gene is TRBV27, the J gene TRBJ1-5, with a weak D call TRBD1 (6 bases). In nucleotides, the CDR3 is TGTGCCAGCATGAGTAGGGGGATTAGCAATCAGCCCCAGCATTTT. Translating it yields CASMSRGISNQPQHF.